This TCR beta chain was profiled in a study of T cell changes during pregnancy in multiple sclerosis (dated by TCRdb to about 2019). Describing the broader study: Changes in the T cell repertoire over the course of pregnancy were examined in this study in women with multiple sclerosis.

As regards this clone: The antigen it recognizes is unknown. No much larger clone exists at a distance of one base, and base qualities are not known.

The junction shows trimming of 9 bases on V and 0 bases on J, plus 17 bases between the germline ends. Measured from the cysteine to the phenylalanine, the CDR3 is 15 residues long. Only the CDR3 DNA is retained, 45 bases long and in frame from the first base. The germline V gene (reference sequence) yields LNHDA for CDR1 and SQIVND for CDR2. Preparation of the library involved the immunoSEQ multiplex PCR assay. TCRdb took this table from immuneACCESS and kept in-frame rearrangements with V and J called. Such tables lack part of the clones; where checked against another copy, unresolved V genes explain under half of the gap, and the rest is unexplained. The sample includes about 70,000 clones, with roughly nine tenths observed a single time. The ten largest clones take up approximately 1.1% of the sample.

Sample: peripheral blood, taken in the third trimester of pregnancy. This sequence originates from a female donor with multiple sclerosis, enrolled in a pregnancy study. Here the chain combines TRBV19 and TRBJ1-1; D gene: possibly TRBD1, on 5 matching bases. This receptor carries the CDR3 CASRATRVMNTEAFF. The DNA reads as follows: TGTGCCAGCAGGGCTACCAGGGTAATGAACACTGAAGCTTTCTTT. Here the CDR3 is joined to the reference TRBV19 and TRBJ1-1 genes, and the full variable domain is: DGGITQSPKYLFRKEGQNVTLSCEQNLNHDAMYWYRQDPGQGLRLIYYSQIVNDFQKGDIAEGYSVSREKKESFPLTVTSAQKNPTAFYLCASRATRVMNTEAFFGQGTRLTVV.